A single sample gave rise to the 18 T cell receptor beta chains below, sequenced in a study of identical twins. TCRdb reprocessed the 5' RACE reads with MiXCR, giving one entry per CDR3 protein. This table holds around 370,000 distinct CDR3 sequences, roughly 9% found once. Sequencing used naive T cells sorted from blood. Receptors were obtained from a woman in her 50s in good health.

This clonotype was counted many times. The chain recombines TRBV5-1 with TRBJ2-7; D call uncertain. This CDR3 contains 15 residues. Germline-derived CDR1 and CDR2 are SGHRS and YFSETQ. Trimming shortened V by 4 bases and J by 3 bases, and 17 bases separated the two germline ends. CDR3 DNA: TGCGCCAGCAGCCTCTCGGGTCCCTCTCTCTACGAGCAGTACGTC. It is translated as CASSLSGPSLYEQYV.

This clonotype showed up just a few times. This chain joins TRBV20-1 and TRBJ2-7, with 9 bases aligning to TRBD2. Germline CDR1 DFQATT, CDR2 SNEGSKA (reference sequence). CDR3 length: 12 amino acids. V was clipped by 7 bases and J by 2 bases; unmatched bases: 3. The CDR3 loop is CSGLAGTYEQYF. The CDR3 DNA reads TGCAGTGGCCTAGCGGGGACCTACGAGCAGTACTTC.

The chain recombines TRBV5-1 with TRBJ2-7, with 7 bases identical to TRBD2. The CDR3 spans 17 residues. Germline V gene lookup returns CDR1 SGHRS and CDR2 YFSETQ. V lost 4 bases and J lost 2; bases outside the gene matches: 15. In nucleotides, the CDR3 is TGCGCCAGCAGCATACGGGGCTTAACTAGCGCTCCCTACGAGCAGTACTTC. Translating it yields CASSIRGLTSAPYEQYF.

This clonotype appeared a few times. This chain joins TRBV27 and TRBJ2-3, with D possibly TRBD1 on 5 matching bases. Germline V gene data show CDR1 as MNHEY and CDR2 as SMNVEV (reference sequence). This CDR3 has 13 amino acids. The V and J ends lost 10 bases and 3 bases respectively, with 14 bases between them. This CDR3 reads CATSGLGTDTQYF. As DNA, the CDR3 is TGTGCCACCTCAGGGTTGGGAACAGATACGCAGTATTTT.

This clonotype was seen only a few times. This sequence joins TRBV2 and TRBJ2-7; D not certain. CDR1 is SNHLY and CDR2 is FYNNEI in the germline V gene. The CDR3 is 11 amino acids. Trimming shortened V by 3 bases and J by 5 bases, and 5 bases separated the two germline ends. The CDR3: CASSDYNEQYF. As DNA, the CDR3 is TGTGCCAGCAGTGACTACAACGAGCAGTACTTC.

This clonotype appeared a few times. V usage is TRBV12-3 or TRBV12-4 and J usage is TRBJ2-3; TRBD2 aligns across 10 bases. With 6 bases clipped from V and 2 bases from J, the junction kept 2 bases outside the gene matches. The CDR3 runs to 14 residues. Here the CDR3 reads CASRTSGFTDTQYF. Written as DNA, the CDR3 is TGTGCCAGCAGGACTAGCGGGTTCACAGATACGCAGTATTTT.

This clonotype was detected many times. This chain connects TRBV9 to TRBJ2-2; D is unresolved. V was cut by 3 bases and J by 2 bases, with 2 bases left in between. CDR3 size: 12 residues. CDR1 and CDR2 (germline): SGDLS, YYNGEE. CDR3 coding DNA: TGTGCCAGCAGCGCCAACACCGGGGAGCTGTTTTTT. Its translation: CASSANTGELFF.

The chain joins TRBV5-4 to TRBJ1-2; no definite D call. Germline V lookup: CDR1 SGHNT, CDR2 YYREEE (reference sequence). The CDR3 is 12 amino acids. The V and J ends lost 3 bases and 7 bases respectively, with 10 bases between them. For the CDR3, the DNA is TGTGCCAGCAGCTCTCCCGTCGGTGGCTACACCTTC. Translation gives CASSSPVGGYTF.

The chain has TRBV2 and TRBJ1-2; no clear D gene. Germline CDR1 is SNHLY and CDR2 is FYNNEI. The CDR3 totals 14 residues. Trimming removed 3 bases at V and 3 bases at J, with 11 bases between. CDR3 sequence reads: CASSDREHYYGYTF. In nucleotides, the CDR3 is TGTGCCAGCAGTGATAGGGAACATTACTATGGCTACACCTTC.

This clonotype was observed a few times. The rearrangement links TRBV27 to TRBJ2-1; 10 bases align to TRBD2. The CDR3 has 16 amino acids. Trimming at V came to 8 bases and at J to 8 bases, leaving 15 bases not matched to a gene. Germline V gives CDR1 MNHEY, CDR2 SMNVEV (reference sequence). CDR3 sequence reads: CASRGFGTSDVHEQFF. DNA of the CDR3: TGTGCCAGCCGGGGTTTTGGGACTAGCGATGTACATGAGCAGTTCTTC.

The genes are TRBV21-1 and TRBJ2-5; the table's TRBD1 call for D was not verified on the DNA. TRBV21-1 is given as a pseudogene. The CDR3 consists of 17 residues. CDR3: CASSGPSRDRVGETQYF. As DNA, the CDR3 is TGTGCCAGCAGCGGCCCAAGCCGGGACAGGGTGGGAGAGACCCAGTACTTC.

There are a few counts of this clonotype. This chain links TRBV9 with TRBJ2-1; possibly TRBD1 for D (6 bases). The ends were cut back, 3 bases at V and 5 bases at J, with 9 bases in the middle. Germline values: CDR1 SGDLS, CDR2 YYNGEE. The CDR3 contains 13 residues. CDR3 nucleotides: TGTGCCAGCAGCGGTACAGGGCACAATGAGCAGTTCTTC. Translating it yields CASSGTGHNEQFF.

The chain carries TRBV10-3 and TRBJ2-7, with 9 bases lining up with TRBD2. J gave up 3 bases and V 4 bases, and 7 bases lay outside the gene matches. Germline V gene lookup returns CDR1 ENHRY and CDR2 SYGVKD. The CDR3 consists of 15 residues. The CDR3 coding sequence is TGTGCCATCAGTGCCCCCTTAGCGGGGGTCTACGAGCAGTACTTC. It specifies CAISAPLAGVYEQYF.

This clonotype was counted ten times or more. This sequence joins TRBV6-5 and TRBJ2-7; D is unresolved. The CDR3 length is 16 residues. The V end was cut by 9 bases, the J end by 2 bases, with 23 bases between. CDR1 is MNHEY, CDR2 SVGAGI, per germline. Written as DNA, the CDR3 is TGTGCCAGTACTTCGTTCCGGGCAGGCAATACCTACGAGCAGTACTTC. Encoded protein: CASTSFRAGNTYEQYF.

This clonotype showed up just a few times. The chain is built from TRBV6-1 and TRBJ2-3; no clear D. V lost 6 bases and J 5 bases, leaving 9 bases between the germline ends. Germline CDR1 reads MNHNS; CDR2 reads SASEGT. This CDR3 has 12 residues. The CDR3 protein is CASSQGVDTQYF. In DNA form, the CDR3 reads TGTGCCAGCAGCCAAGGTGTAGATACGCAGTATTTT.

The J gene is TRBJ2-1, the V gene TRBV15, with 10 positions matching TRBD2. The CDR3 length is 16 residues. Trimming at V came to 1 base and at J to 10 bases, leaving 10 bases not matched to a gene. Germline V gene sequence: CDR1 LNHNV, CDR2 YYDKDF (reference sequence). The CDR3 nucleotides read TGTGCCACCAGCAGAGGGGCTAGCGGGAGCGGGCGGGAGCAGTTCTTC. This sequence encodes CATSRGASGSGREQFF. The full variable domain, in which reference TRBV15 and TRBJ2-1 provide the parts outside the CDR3, is DAMVIQNPRYQVTQFGKPVTLSCSQTLNHNVMYWYQQKSSQAPKLLFHYYDKDFNNEADTPDNFQSRRPNTSFCFLDIRSPGLGDTAMYLCATSRGASGSGREQFFGPGTRLTVL.

The gene calls are TRBV20-1 and TRBJ2-7, with D perhaps TRBD1 (5 bases). Germline CDR1 DFQATT, CDR2 SNEGSKA (reference sequence). The CDR3 has 15 amino acids. Trimming took off 4 bases at V and 6 bases at J, with 22 bases between the two ends. DNA for the CDR3: TGCAGTGCTAAAATCAACCTCAGGGTCTTGGGCGAGCAGTACTTC. Translating it yields CSAKINLRVLGEQYF.

This clonotype was counted many times. The chain is built from TRBV6-5 and TRBJ2-1; TRBD2 matches at 10 bases. Germline V CDR1 and CDR2: MNHEY, SVGAGI. V shed 0 bases and J 9 bases; nucleotides not matched to a gene: 8. This CDR3 region has 16 residues. The chain's CDR3 is CASSYSKLAGYGEQFF. In DNA, the CDR3 is TGTGCCAGCAGTTACTCGAAACTAGCGGGATATGGTGAGCAGTTCTTC.